The rows below give T cell receptor beta chains drawn from one sample of a study of cytomegalovirus exposure and HLA in healthy donors. The table came from immunoSEQ multiplex PCR; TCRdb's copy has only in-frame clones and leaves some out. The sample lists under 200,000 clones, approximately 72% occurring once. The sample was PBMCs. These receptors came from a female donor in good health and CMV-seronegative. Both conserved end residues are part of each CDR3. A D gene is named only where the DNA matches it firmly. Not every row has a clone size; where given, it reads once, few, many or a size class.

j_gene	v_gene	d_gene	abundance	CDR3aa	CDR3nt
TRBJ2-1	TRBV5-6	.	.	CASSLSGLPYNEQFF	TGTGCCAGCAGCTTGTCAGGGCTTCCCTACAATGAGCAGTTCTTC
TRBJ1-2	TRBV6-6	TRBD1	.	CASRPGQLSDGYTF	TGTGCCAGCAGACCGGGACAGCTATCCGATGGCTACACCTTC
TRBJ1-2	TRBV6-5	TRBD1	.	CASSLTGGGGYTF	TGTGCCAGCAGCCTGACAGGGGGAGGAGGCTACACCTTC
TRBJ1-2	TRBV4-3	.	.	CASSQDLTVANYGYTF	TGCGCCAGCAGCCAAGATCTCACGGTAGCTAACTATGGCTACACCTTC
TRBJ2-1	TRBV4-2	TRBD2	.	CASSPQERESYNEQFF	TGTGCCAGCAGCCCCCAGGAGCGGGAGTCCTACAATGAGCAGTTCTTC
TRBJ2-1	TRBV6-4	.	.	CASSERGGENEQFF	TGTGCCAGCAGTGAGCGGGGCGGTGAGAATGAGCAGTTCTTC
TRBJ1-1	TRBV7-9	TRBD1	.	CASIRGDRGLSTEAFF	TGTGCCAGCATCAGGGGGGACAGGGGACTTTCCACTGAAGCTTTCTTT
TRBJ1-6	TRBV4-3	.	once	CASSQEDSNSPLHF	TGCGCCAGCAGCCAAGAGGACTCTAATTCACCCCTCCACTTT
TRBJ1-4	TRBV7-6	.	.	CASSLARGYEKLFF	TGTGCCAGCAGCTTAGCGCGGGGTTATGAAAAACTGTTTTTT
TRBJ2-2	TRBV2	.	.	CASSLTGPGELFF	TGTGCCAGCAGCCTAACAGGACCCGGGGAGCTGTTTTTT
TRBJ1-1	TRBV4-3	.	.	CASSHYPRDTGGDTEAFF	TGCGCCAGCAGCCACTACCCCCGGGACACGGGTGGAGACACTGAAGCTTTCTTT
TRBJ2-7	TRBV6-5	TRBD2	.	CASSYREAGAYEQYF	TGTGCCAGCAGTTACAGGGAAGCGGGAGCCTACGAGCAGTACTTC
TRBJ1-2	TRBV18	TRBD1	.	CASSPNRGHLDGYTF	TGTGCCAGCTCACCGAACAGGGGTCATCTTGATGGCTACACCTTC
TRBJ2-3	TRBV7-9	TRBD2	once	CASRETRGRLSTDTQYF	TGTGCCAGCAGGGAAACGCGCGGGAGGCTTAGCACAGATACGCAGTATTTT
TRBJ1-5	TRBV28	.	once	CASSLNRRGPNQPQHF	TGTGCCAGCAGTTTGAATCGTCGGGGTCCCAATCAGCCCCAGCATTTT
TRBJ2-7	TRBV6-5	TRBD1	.	CASSYRIGQGGEQYF	TGTGCCAGCAGTTACCGAATAGGACAGGGTGGCGAGCAGTACTTC
TRBJ2-4	TRBV4-3	.	.	CASSQEWGGGGRQYF	TGCGCCAGCAGCCAAGAGTGGGGAGGGGGTGGGAGGCAGTACTTC
TRBJ1-1	TRBV27	.	.	CASSFLRTEHTEAFF	TGTGCCAGCAGTTTCTTGAGGACAGAGCACACTGAAGCTTTCTTT
TRBJ1-2	TRBV7-6	TRBD1	.	CASSPGTGASETF	TGTGCCAGCAGCCCAGGGACAGGTGCTAGTGAGACCTTC
TRBJ2-1	TRBV6-5	.	.	CASRGGPYNEQFF	TGTGCCAGCAGGGGGGGGCCCTACAATGAGCAGTTCTTC
TRBJ2-5	TRBV29-1	.	.	CSFRWGGGQETQYF	TGCAGCTTTCGGTGGGGAGGGGGCCAAGAGACCCAGTACTTC
TRBJ1-1	TRBV7-6	.	few	CASSIQGLNTEAFF	TGTGCCAGCAGTATACAGGGATTGAACACTGAAGCTTTCTTT
TRBJ2-2	TRBV11-3	.	.	CASSFAWGGPNTGELFF	TGTGCCAGCAGCTTTGCCTGGGGGGGCCCTAACACCGGGGAGCTGTTTTTT
TRBJ2-7	TRBV5-8	.	.	CASSLISAGPYEQYF	TGTGCCAGCAGCTTGATATCTGCAGGGCCCTACGAGCAGTACTTC
TRBJ2-2	TRBV28	.	few	CASSSVTGELFF	TGTGCCAGCAGTTCCGTCACCGGGGAGCTGTTTTTT
TRBJ2-7	TRBV2	.	.	CASSSDFYEQYF	TGTGCCAGCAGTTCGGACTTCTACGAGCAGTACTTC
TRBJ1-1	TRBV7-9	.	few	CATRGKGTEAFF	TGTGCCACCCGGGGAAAGGGCACTGAAGCTTTCTTT
TRBJ2-2	TRBV6-6	.	.	CASSLSPPPLTGELFF	TGTGCCAGCAGCCTTTCGCCCCCCCCACTAACCGGGGAGCTGTTTTTT
TRBJ1-2	TRBV18	TRBD1	.	CASSPAQGTGGADGYTF	TGTGCCAGCTCACCTGCCCAAGGGACAGGGGGCGCGGATGGCTACACCTTC
TRBJ2-7	TRBV4-1	.	.	CASSQDSSRVSYEQYF	TGCGCCAGCAGCCAAGACTCCAGCAGGGTCTCCTACGAGCAGTACTTC
TRBJ1-1	TRBV2	.	.	CASSEFEGRSAEAFF	TGTGCCAGCAGTGAATTTGAGGGAAGGAGCGCTGAAGCTTTCTTT
TRBJ2-1	TRBV7-9	TRBD2	.	CASSLGTSGKVVNEQFF	TGTGCCAGCAGCCTCGGGACTAGCGGGAAGGTTGTCAATGAGCAGTTCTTC
TRBJ1-4	TRBV30	TRBD1	.	CAWTTSGTGGGKLFF	TGTGCCTGGACCACTTCCGGGACAGGGGGCGGGAAACTGTTTTTT
TRBJ2-5	TRBV7-9	.	.	CASSLKGGQETQYF	TGTGCCAGCAGCTTGAAAGGGGGCCAAGAGACCCAGTACTTC
TRBJ2-7	TRBV30	TRBD2	.	CAWRRTGGGYEQYF	TGTGCCTGGAGGCGGACCGGGGGAGGGTACGAGCAGTACTTC
TRBJ2-7	TRBV5-1	.	.	CASSSDSTSYEQYF	TGCGCCAGCAGCTCCGACAGCACCTCCTACGAGCAGTACTTC
TRBJ2-3	TRBV29-1	.	.	CSVEDGEGTDTQYF	TGCAGCGTGGAAGATGGTGAGGGCACAGATACGCAGTATTTT
TRBJ2-5	TRBV5-4	.	.	CASSLAGSRGETQYF	TGTGCCAGCAGCTTGGCCGGCAGCCGAGGAGAGACCCAGTACTTC
TRBJ2-1	TRBV2	TRBD2	.	CASIPVFLLRESDNEQFF	TGTGCCAGCATTCCCGTTTTTTTGTTGCGGGAGTCGGACAATGAGCAGTTCTTC
TRBJ1-2	TRBV4-2	TRBD1	.	CASSGFTGQGHYGYTF	TGTGCCAGCAGCGGGTTCACCGGACAGGGTCACTATGGCTACACCTTC
TRBJ1-5	TRBV28	.	.	CASSFGQGFRQPQHF	TGTGCCAGCAGTTTCGGGCAGGGGTTTCGTCAGCCCCAGCATTTT
TRBJ1-1	TRBV2	.	.	CASSEGAQKMSEAFF	TGTGCCAGCAGTGAAGGGGCACAGAAGATGAGTGAAGCTTTCTTT
TRBJ2-2	TRBV19	TRBD1	.	CATYPGTGRTGELFF	TGTGCCACCTACCCCGGGACAGGACGGACCGGGGAGCTGTTTTTT
TRBJ1-2	TRBV18	.	.	CASSPLNIEGGSNYGYTF	TGTGCCAGCTCACCACTCAATATCGAGGGTGGGTCTAACTATGGCTACACCTTC
TRBJ1-4	TRBV29-1	TRBD1	.	CSARLEQGREKLFF	TGCAGCGCCCGCCTGGAACAGGGGAGAGAAAAACTGTTTTTT
TRBJ1-2	TRBV6-5	TRBD1	.	CASRPDRVGGYTF	TGTGCCAGCAGACCTGACAGGGTCGGGGGCTACACCTTC
TRBJ1-3	TRBV5-1	.	.	CASSLAPVSSGNTIYF	TGCGCCAGCAGCTTGGCCCCGGTGAGCTCTGGAAACACCATATATTTT
TRBJ1-2	TRBV4-3	.	.	CASSQGPTSSNYGYTF	TGCGCCAGCAGCCAAGGACCGACAAGTTCTAACTATGGCTACACCTTC